Here is one T cell receptor beta chain with its context. The antigen remains unidentified. After template switching added a universal primer site, the resulting cDNA carried unique molecular identifiers. Using its own MiXCR run on the 5' RACE reads, TCRdb lists one record per CDR3 protein. This sample has hundreds of thousands of distinct CDR3 sequences, with about 12% found just once. This entry is derived from a study of identical twins. Findings and caveats of the study: Cord blood beta clonotypes present at high abundance carried fewer insertions; no such pattern appeared in memory repertoires.

With V trimmed by 6 bases and J by 1 base, 5 bases remained unmatched. Germline CDR1 is ENHRY and CDR2 is SYGVKD. The CDR3 sequence is 17 residues long. The data were also submitted as part of a second study, on yellow fever vaccine responses in identical twins.

This chain uses TRBV10-3 with TRBJ2-1; 14 bases are shared with TRBD2. The TCR was taken from a woman aged 18-29 years in good health. Sequenced sample: PBMCs. This CDR3 is CAISEGLAGVSYNEQFF. The CDR3 region has the DNA TGTGCCATCAGCGAGGGACTAGCGGGGGTGTCCTACAATGAGCAGTTCTTC.